The T cell receptor beta chain under discussion was sequenced for a study of blood T cell repertoires in COVID-19. This clone was seen once. CDR3 length: 15 residues. CDR1 LNHDA and CDR2 SQIVND come from the germline V gene (reference sequence). Trimming shortened V by 5 bases and J by 2 bases, and 16 bases separated the two germline ends. Libraries were prepared by immunoSEQ multiplex PCR; TCRdb keeps only in-frame clonotypes and omits some of them. Found here are about 390,000 clones, more than 75% of them singletons; the top ten hold under 3%. The sequence derives from an older woman with COVID-19, enrolled during active disease. This sequence joins TRBV19 and TRBJ2-7; maybe TRBD2 (6 bases). Sequencing input: peripheral blood. CDR3 protein: CASSPRRGGPYEQYF. For the CDR3, the DNA is TGTGCCAGTAGTCCTAGGAGGGGAGGCCCCTACGAGCAGTACTTC.